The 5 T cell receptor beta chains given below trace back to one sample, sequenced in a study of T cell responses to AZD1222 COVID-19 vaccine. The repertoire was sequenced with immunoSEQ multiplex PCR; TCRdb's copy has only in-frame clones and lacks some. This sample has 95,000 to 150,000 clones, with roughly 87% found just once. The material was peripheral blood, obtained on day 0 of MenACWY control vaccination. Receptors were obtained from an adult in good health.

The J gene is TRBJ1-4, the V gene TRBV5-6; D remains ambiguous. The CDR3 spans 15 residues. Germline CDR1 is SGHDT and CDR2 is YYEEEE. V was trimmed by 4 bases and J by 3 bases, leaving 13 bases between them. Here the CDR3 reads CASSPGRVPNEKLFF. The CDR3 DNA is TGTGCCAGCAGCCCCGGGAGGGTGCCTAATGAAAAACTGTTTTTT.

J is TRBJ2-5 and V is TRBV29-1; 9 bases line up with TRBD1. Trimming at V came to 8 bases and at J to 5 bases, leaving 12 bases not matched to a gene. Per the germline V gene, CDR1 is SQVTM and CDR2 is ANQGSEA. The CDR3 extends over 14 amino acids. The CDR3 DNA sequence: TGCAGCCCTTGGATCCTAGGACAGGGGGAGACCCAGTACTTC. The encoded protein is CSPWILGQGETQYF.

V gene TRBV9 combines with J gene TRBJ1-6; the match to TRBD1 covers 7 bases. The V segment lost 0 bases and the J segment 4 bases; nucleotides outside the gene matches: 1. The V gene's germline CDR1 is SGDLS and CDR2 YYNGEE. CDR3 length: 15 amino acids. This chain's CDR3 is CASSVAGQYNSPLHF. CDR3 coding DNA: TGTGCCAGCAGCGTAGCGGGACAGTATAATTCACCCCTCCACTTT.

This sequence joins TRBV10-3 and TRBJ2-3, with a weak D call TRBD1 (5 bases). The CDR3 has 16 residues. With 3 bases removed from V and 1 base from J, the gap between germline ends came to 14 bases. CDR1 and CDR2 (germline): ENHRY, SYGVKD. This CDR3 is CAISDAGRVGTDTQYF. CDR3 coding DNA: TGTGCCATCAGTGATGCAGGGCGAGTTGGCACAGATACGCAGTATTTT.

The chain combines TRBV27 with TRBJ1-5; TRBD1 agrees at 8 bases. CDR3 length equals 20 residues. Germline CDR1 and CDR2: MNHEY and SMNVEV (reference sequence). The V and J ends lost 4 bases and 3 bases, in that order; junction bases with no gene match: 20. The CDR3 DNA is TGTGCCAGCAGTTCAACAGGGGGACCTGGACACAGTAATGCCAATCAGCCCCAGCATTTT. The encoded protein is CASSSTGGPGHSNANQPQHF.